This TCR beta chain was captured by sequencing in a study of T cell changes during pregnancy in multiple sclerosis. Data came from immunoSEQ multiplex PCR; TCRdb stores just in-frame clones and leaves some out. The sample holds 64,000 or so clones, 95% to 97% seen once. The specimen was CD8+ T cells from peripheral blood mononuclear cells, collected after pregnancy. This sequence originates from a female donor with multiple sclerosis, enrolled in a pregnancy study.

CDR3 residues: CASRPTGTEAFF. The CDR3 DNA reads as TGTGCCAGCAGACCGACAGGCACTGAAGCTTTCTTT. The chain carries TRBV2 and TRBJ1-1; D possibly corresponds to TRBD1 (6 bases). This CDR3 has 12 residues. Trimming left V 6 bases short and J 4 bases short, with 9 bases between. Germline V CDR1 and CDR2: SNHLY, FYNNEI.